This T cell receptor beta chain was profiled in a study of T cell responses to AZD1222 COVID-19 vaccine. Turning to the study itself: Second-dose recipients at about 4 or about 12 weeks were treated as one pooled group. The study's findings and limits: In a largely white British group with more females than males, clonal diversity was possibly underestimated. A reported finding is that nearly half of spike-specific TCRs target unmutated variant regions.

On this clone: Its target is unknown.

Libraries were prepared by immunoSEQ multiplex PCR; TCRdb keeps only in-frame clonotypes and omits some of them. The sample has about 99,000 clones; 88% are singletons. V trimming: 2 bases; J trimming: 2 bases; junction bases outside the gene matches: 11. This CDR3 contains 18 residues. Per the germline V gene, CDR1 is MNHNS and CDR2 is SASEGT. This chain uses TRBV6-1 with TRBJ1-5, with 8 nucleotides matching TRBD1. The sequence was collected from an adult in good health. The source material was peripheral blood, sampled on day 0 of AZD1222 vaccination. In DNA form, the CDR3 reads TGTGCCAGCAGTGAAACCTGGACAGGGCTGGCGGGCAATCAGCCCCAGCATTTT. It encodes CASSETWTGLAGNQPQHF.